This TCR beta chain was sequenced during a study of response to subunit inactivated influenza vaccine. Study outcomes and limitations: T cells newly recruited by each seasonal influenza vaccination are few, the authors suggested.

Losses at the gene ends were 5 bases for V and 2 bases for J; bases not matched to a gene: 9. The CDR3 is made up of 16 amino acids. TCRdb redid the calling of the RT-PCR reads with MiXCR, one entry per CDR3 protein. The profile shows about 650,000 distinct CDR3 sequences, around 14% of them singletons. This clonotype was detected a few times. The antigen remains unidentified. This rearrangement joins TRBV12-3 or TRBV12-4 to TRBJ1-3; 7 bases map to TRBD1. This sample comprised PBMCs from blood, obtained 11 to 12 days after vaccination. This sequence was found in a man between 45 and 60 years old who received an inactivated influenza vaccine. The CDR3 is CASSAPPTGTGNTIYF. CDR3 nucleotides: TGTGCCAGCAGTGCTCCCCCGACAGGGACTGGAAACACCATATATTTT.